This T cell receptor beta chain was documented in a study of blood T cell repertoires in COVID-19. On the study more broadly: From the United States, Italy and Spain came samples of acute and convalescent COVID-19.

Cohort 3 recovered donors had two negative PCRs, clearance, or symptom resolution. CDR3 length: 12 amino acids. As originally analysed: By means of reference gene primer amplification, nucleated cell counts were estimated. Profiled with immunoSEQ multiplex PCR; TCRdb holds only in-frame clones, not every one. The V and J calls and the clone size are those of that table, but D and trimming were determined from the DNA. This sample has about 160,000 clones, with roughly 84% found just once. The clonotype originates from a man in his 60s who had recovered from COVID-19. The chain couples TRBV21-1 to TRBJ1-1. TRBV21-1 is a documented pseudogene. The sample taken for sequencing was PBMCs or T cells enriched from blood (not recorded which). CDR3 sequence: CASILVDTEAFF. The CDR3 DNA is TGTGCCAGCATTCTTGTAGACACTGAAGCTTTCTTT.